Given below is one T cell receptor beta chain in context. V was cut by 1 base and J by 10 bases, with 13 bases left in between. The length of the CDR3 is 13 residues. Germline V gene lookup returns CDR1 MNHNS and CDR2 SASEGT. The entry originates in a study of cytomegalovirus exposure and HLA in healthy donors. The PCR had 60 Vbeta and 13 Jbeta primers. The protocol was immunoSEQ multiplex PCR, while the TCRdb copy is restricted to in-frame clones and leaves out a portion. The data show over 100,000 clones, roughly 78% seen once. This TCR came from a man aged 50-59 years in good health and CMV-seropositive. The chain is built from TRBV6-1 and TRBJ1-1; D is undetermined. Sequencing was carried out using PBMCs. CDR3 region: CASSEGGQRIAFF. CDR3 nucleotides: TGTGCCAGCAGTGAAGGTGGCCAACGCATAGCTTTCTTT.